These 20 T cell receptor beta chains were all obtained from the same sample, sequenced in a study of cytomegalovirus exposure and HLA in healthy donors. PCR involved 60 Vbeta and 13 Jbeta primers. Sequenced by immunoSEQ multiplex PCR; TCRdb stores in-frame clones only, minus some. Among some 180,000 clones, roughly 70% were seen once, and the ten largest hold 5.4%. The specimen was PBMCs. Receptors originate from a woman younger than 35 in good health and CMV-seropositive.

This clone was observed a single time. J is TRBJ1-1 and V is TRBV12-5; D unresolved. The CDR3 spans 11 residues. Trimming shortened V by 1 base and J by 8 bases, and 5 bases separated the two germline ends. The germline V gene encodes CDR1 LGHNT and CDR2 FRNRAP. The CDR3 spells CASGLGGEAFF. The CDR3 nucleotides are TGTGCTAGTGGTTTGGGAGGGGAAGCTTTCTTT.

The chain carries TRBV19 and TRBJ2-7, with 8 bases lining up with TRBD1. CDR1 is LNHDA and CDR2 is SQIVND in the germline V gene (reference sequence). The CDR3 has 17 amino acids. V gave up 1 base and J gave up 3 bases; unmatched junction bases: 11. The CDR3 nucleotides read TGTGCCAGTAGTATAGCGAACCCACAGGGGGGTCGCTACGAGCAGTACTTC. It specifies CASSIANPQGGRYEQYF.

The genes are TRBV7-2 and TRBJ2-7, with 9 nucleotides matching TRBD1. The CDR3 consists of 14 residues. Unmatched junction bases numbered 8, after V lost 2 bases and J lost 9 bases. CDR1 is SGHTA, CDR2 FQGNSA, per germline. This CDR3 reads CASSLIGTGGVQYF. DNA for the CDR3: TGTGCCAGCAGCTTAATAGGTACAGGGGGCGTGCAGTACTTC. The complete variable domain, with remaining parts taken from reference TRBV7-2 and TRBJ2-7, reads GAGVSQSPSNKVTEKGKDVELRCDPISGHTALYWYRQSLGQGLEFLIYFQGNSAPDKSGLPSDRFSAERTGGSVSTLTIQRTQQEDSAVYLCASSLIGTGGVQYFGPGTRLTVT.

This sequence joins TRBV5-1 and TRBJ1-4; 8 positions match TRBD1. Unmatched junction bases numbered 7, after V lost 5 bases and J lost 7 bases. This CDR3 has 14 residues. Germline loops: CDR1 SGHRS, CDR2 YFSETQ. For the CDR3, the DNA is TGCGCCAGCAGTGCCAGGGGGCGCGGTGAAAAACTGTTTTTT. Translation gives CASSARGRGEKLFF.

This clone was seen a handful of times. The chain carries TRBV5-1 and TRBJ1-5, with 7 bases aligning to TRBD1. Germline V lookup: CDR1 SGHRS, CDR2 YFSETQ. V shed 4 bases and J 8 bases; nucleotides not matched to a gene: 9. The CDR3 sequence is 14 residues long. The CDR3: CASSPQGSGEPQHF. The CDR3, as DNA: TGCGCCAGCAGCCCACAGGGGTCCGGTGAGCCCCAGCATTTT.

The V gene is TRBV4-3, the J gene TRBJ1-2; the D gene is possibly TRBD1 (5 bases). Germline-derived CDR1 and CDR2 are LGHNA and YSLEER. The CDR3 loop spans 14 amino acids. Trimming cost V 2 bases and J 3 bases, with 10 bases left between them. CDR3 nucleotides: TGCGCCAGCAGCCAAACGGCCAGGGACTATGGCTACACCTTC. This translates into CASSQTARDYGYTF.

This chain links TRBV4-3 with TRBJ1-3, with 7 nucleotides matching TRBD1. The length of the CDR3 is 14 residues. The junction had 7 bases not matched to a gene; V was cut back by 3 bases and J by 8 bases. From germline, CDR1 is LGHNA and CDR2 YSLEER. In DNA, the CDR3 is TGCGCCAGCAGCCAGAGGGGGCCGAGAGACACCATATATTTT. Amino acid sequence: CASSQRGPRDTIYF.

The rearrangement uses TRBV30 and TRBJ1-6; no firm D call. CDR1 and CDR2 from the germline V gene are GTSNPN and SVGIG (reference sequence). Deletions cut 8 bases from V and 6 bases from J, with 11 bases between. This CDR3 contains 12 residues. The CDR3 here is CAARQPNSPLHF. CDR3 bases: TGTGCCGCGAGGCAGCCTAATTCACCCCTCCACTTT.

The rearrangement uses TRBV5-4 and TRBJ2-1, with 10 bases aligning to TRBD2. Trimming removed 2 bases from V and 3 bases from J; junction bases left unmatched: 2. Germline assignment: CDR1 SGHNT and CDR2 YYREEE (reference sequence). The CDR3 extends over 15 amino acids. The CDR3 protein is CASSFIAGGYNEQFF. CDR3 bases: TGTGCCAGCAGCTTCATAGCGGGGGGCTACAATGAGCAGTTCTTC.

This clone turned up a few times. The chain is built from TRBV7-9 and TRBJ2-3; 16 nucleotides align to TRBD2. The V and J ends lost 1 base and 3 bases, in that order; junction bases with no gene match: 7. Germline V gene data show CDR1 as SEHNR and CDR2 as FQNEAQ (reference sequence). CDR3 length equals 19 residues. CDR3 protein: CASSLVGTSGGAGTDTQYF. The CDR3 DNA is TGTGCCAGCAGCTTAGTCGGGACTAGCGGGGGGGCCGGGACAGATACGCAGTATTTT.

In this sample, this clone turned up once. This chain connects TRBV7-8 to TRBJ2-2, with 9 nucleotides matching TRBD1. The germline gives CDR1 SGHVS, CDR2 FQNEAQ. The CDR3 runs to 14 residues. J lost 7 bases, V lost 5 bases, and 5 bases had no gene match. The CDR3 DNA reads TGTGCCAGCAGCGTGACAGGGGGGGACGGGGAGCTGTTTTTT. This translates into CASSVTGGDGELFF.

The V gene is TRBV10-3, the J gene TRBJ2-1; possibly TRBD2 for D (7 bases). V was trimmed by 10 bases and J by 10 bases, leaving 23 bases between them. Looked up from germline, CDR1 is ENHRY and CDR2 is SYGVKD. This CDR3 has 14 residues. CDR3 in amino acids: CATHLAGAPGEQFF. The CDR3 nucleotides read TGTGCCACCCATCTGGCGGGGGCCCCTGGGGAGCAGTTCTTC.

This clone appeared a single time. The J gene is TRBJ1-6, the V gene TRBV27; the match to TRBD1 covers 8 bases. This CDR3 region has 18 residues. Looked up from germline, CDR1 is MNHEY and CDR2 is SMNVEV (reference sequence). Trimming took 6 bases from V and 6 from J; bases not matched to a gene: 16. The CDR3 DNA sequence: TGTGCCAGCAGCCCCCTTCCCCCCACGACAGGGGTTAATTCACCCCTCCACTTT. Encoded protein: CASSPLPPTTGVNSPLHF.

V gene TRBV5-4 combines with J gene TRBJ1-2; maybe TRBD1 (5 bases). Germline V gene data show CDR1 as SGHNT and CDR2 as YYREEE (reference sequence). Trimming left V 4 bases short and J 6 bases short, with 22 bases between. CDR3 length: 16 amino acids. As DNA, the CDR3 is TGTGCCAGCAGCCCTGAGACAGACCTCAAAAGGGATGGCTACACCTTC. Its protein product is CASSPETDLKRDGYTF.

The chain has TRBV7-3 and TRBJ1-4; D remains ambiguous. The germline CDR1 and CDR2 sequences are SGHTA and FQGTGA. With 2 bases removed from V and 4 bases from J, the gap between germline ends came to 14 bases. CDR3 length equals 16 residues. The CDR3 reads CASSLYSGSYNEKLFF. CDR3 DNA sequence: TGTGCCAGCAGCTTATACTCCGGGAGCTATAATGAAAAACTGTTTTTT.

Only a few counts were recorded for this clone. The chain is built from TRBV6-5 and TRBJ2-1; 7 nucleotides agree with TRBD2. The V gene end was trimmed by 6 bases and the J gene end by 9 bases; junction bases not matched to a gene: 14. The germline V gene has CDR1 MNHEY and CDR2 SVGAGI. This CDR3 has 15 amino acids. CDR3: CASSALSGGLGEQFF. Written as DNA, the CDR3 is TGTGCCAGCAGCGCCCTCTCGGGAGGCTTAGGTGAGCAGTTCTTC.

This chain links TRBV7-6 with TRBJ2-7, with 7 bases lining up with TRBD1. The CDR3 runs 15 residues. V lost 0 bases, J lost 2 bases, and 4 bases stayed unmatched. Germline loops: CDR1 SGHVS, CDR2 FNYEAQ. The CDR3 loop reads CASSLAQGPTYEQYF. The DNA for the CDR3 is TGTGCCAGCAGCTTAGCACAGGGGCCAACCTACGAGCAGTACTTC.

The chain joins TRBV7-2 to TRBJ2-1; 8 bases align to TRBD2. Germline lookup yields CDR1 SGHTA and CDR2 FQGNSA. V lost 2 bases, J lost 5 bases, and 11 bases stayed unmatched. The CDR3 sequence is 17 residues long. CDR3 amino acids: CASSLPRGGLKDNEQFF. CDR3 nucleotides: TGTGCCAGCAGCTTACCCCGGGGGGGGCTGAAGGACAATGAGCAGTTCTTC.

This clone was counted a few times. This rearrangement joins TRBV10-3 to TRBJ2-1, with 10 bases matching TRBD1. The CDR3 has 15 amino acids. Germline-derived CDR1 and CDR2 are ENHRY and SYGVKD. V was pared by 3 bases and J by 7 bases, with 6 bases of the junction left unmatched. CDR3 sequence reads: CAISEGTGVGNEQFF. Written as DNA, the CDR3 is TGTGCCATCAGTGAAGGGACAGGGGTCGGAAATGAGCAGTTCTTC.

This clone has just one count. J is TRBJ2-7 and V is TRBV7-9, with D tentatively TRBD1 (6 bases). The CDR3 runs 15 residues. V was trimmed by 0 bases and J by 3 bases, leaving 12 bases between them. CDR1 SEHNR and CDR2 FQNEAQ come from the germline V gene (reference sequence). Here the CDR3 reads CASSLARGPLYEQYF. The CDR3 DNA is TGTGCCAGCAGCTTAGCCAGGGGACCCCTCTACGAGCAGTACTTC.